The sequence of this TCR beta chain was determined in a study of identifying expanded T cells in peripheral blood. V shed 8 bases, J shed 0 bases, and the junction held 10 bases outside the gene matches. The CDR3 runs 17 residues. Germline CDR1 MNHEY, CDR2 SMNVEV (reference sequence). Assay used: immunoSEQ multiplex PCR; TCRdb lists only in-frame clones, some missing. The table shows tens of thousands of clones, with roughly 84% occurring only once. This TCR was recovered from a person aged 18 to 70 in good health. Sequencing was done on a sample of blood. V gene TRBV27 combines with J gene TRBJ2-7; 13 nucleotides agree with TRBD2. The chain's CDR3 is CASPGTSGKECSYEQYF. The CDR3 coding sequence is TGTGCCAGCCCCGGGACTAGCGGGAAAGAGTGCTCCTACGAGCAGTACTTC.